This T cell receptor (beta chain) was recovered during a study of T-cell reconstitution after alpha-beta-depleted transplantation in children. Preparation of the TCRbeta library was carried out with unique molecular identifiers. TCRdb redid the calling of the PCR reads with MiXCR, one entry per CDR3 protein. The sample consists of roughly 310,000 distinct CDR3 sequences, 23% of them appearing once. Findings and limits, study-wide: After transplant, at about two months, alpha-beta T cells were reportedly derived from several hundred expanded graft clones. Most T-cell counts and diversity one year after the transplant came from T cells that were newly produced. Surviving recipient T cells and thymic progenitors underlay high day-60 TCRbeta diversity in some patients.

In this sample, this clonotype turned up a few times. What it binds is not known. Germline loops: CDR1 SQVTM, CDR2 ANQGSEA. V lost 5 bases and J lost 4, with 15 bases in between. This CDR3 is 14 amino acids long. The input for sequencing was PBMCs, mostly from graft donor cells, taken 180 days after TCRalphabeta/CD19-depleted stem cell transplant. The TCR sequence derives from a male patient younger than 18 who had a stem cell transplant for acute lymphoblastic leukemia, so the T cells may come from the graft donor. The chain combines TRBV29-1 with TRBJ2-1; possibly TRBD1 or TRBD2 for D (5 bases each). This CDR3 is CSVNRAWGYNEQFF. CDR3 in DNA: TGCAGCGTTAATCGGGCCTGGGGGTACAATGAGCAGTTCTTC.